A selection of T cell receptor beta chains follows, all from one sample in a study of CD8 T cells in Susac syndrome. One entry per CDR3 protein, called by TCRdb with MiXCR from the immunoSEQ multiplex PCR reads. The sample has nearly 200,000 distinct CDR3 sequences, about 95% seen once. The specimen sequenced was CD4+ T cells from PBMCs. The receptor source for this set is a human donor with multiple sclerosis. CDR3s include the opening cysteine and the closing phenylalanine or tryptophan. A D gene is named only where the DNA matches it firmly. Clone size is given for some rows only: seen once, a few or many times, or a class if the clone is expanded.

d_call: -
cdr3_length: 12
clone_size: -
j_call: TRBJ1-5
v_call: TRBV5-6
cdr3_nt: TGTGCCAGCAGCTTTCAGGGACGCCCCCAGCATTTT
cdr3_aa: CASSFQGRPQHF

d_call: -
cdr3_length: 12
clone_size: -
j_call: TRBJ1-2
v_call: TRBV20-1
cdr3_nt: TGCAGTGCTGGGACTTTTCCAAATGGCTACACCTTC
cdr3_aa: CSAGTFPNGYTF

d_call: -
cdr3_length: 16
clone_size: once
j_call: TRBJ2-1
v_call: TRBV3-1
cdr3_nt: TGTGCCAGCAGCCCCGTTGGGACAACGCTAATCAATGAGCAGTTCTTC
cdr3_aa: CASSPVGTTLINEQFF

d_call: -
cdr3_length: 12
clone_size: -
j_call: TRBJ1-1
v_call: TRBV11-2
cdr3_nt: TGTGCCAGCAGCTTAAATATCCGTGAAGCTTTCTTT
cdr3_aa: CASSLNIREAFF

d_call: TRBD2
cdr3_length: 15
clone_size: -
j_call: TRBJ2-1
v_call: TRBV4-1
cdr3_nt: TGCGCCAGCAGGAACGGACTAGCGGGGAACAATGAGCAGTTCTTC
cdr3_aa: CASRNGLAGNNEQFF

d_call: TRBD2
cdr3_length: 16
clone_size: -
j_call: TRBJ2-1
v_call: TRBV5-1
cdr3_nt: TGCGCCAGCAGCTTGGGGACTAGCGGGGGGGCCCGCGAGCAGTTCTTC
cdr3_aa: CASSLGTSGGAREQFF

d_call: TRBD2
cdr3_length: 14
clone_size: -
j_call: TRBJ2-1
v_call: TRBV7-2
cdr3_nt: TGTGCCAGCAGTCGACTAGCGGGAGGGAATGAGCAGTTCTTC
cdr3_aa: CASSRLAGGNEQFF

d_call: TRBD2
cdr3_length: 14
clone_size: few
j_call: TRBJ2-3
v_call: TRBV7-3
cdr3_nt: TGTGCCAGCAGCTTGGGACTAAGCACAGATACGCAGTATTTT
cdr3_aa: CASSLGLSTDTQYF

d_call: TRBD2
cdr3_length: 14
clone_size: -
j_call: TRBJ2-3
v_call: TRBV7-9
cdr3_nt: TGTGCCAGCAGCGGGACTAGCGGGAGGGACACGCAGTATTTT
cdr3_aa: CASSGTSGRDTQYF

d_call: -
cdr3_length: 11
clone_size: -
j_call: TRBJ2-7
v_call: TRBV7-6
cdr3_nt: TGTGCCAGCAGCCAGGGAGCCGAGCAGTACTTC
cdr3_aa: CASSQGAEQYF

d_call: -
cdr3_length: 14
clone_size: -
j_call: TRBJ1-5
v_call: TRBV2
cdr3_nt: TGTGCCAGCAGCGGGGGTTTGTACGATCAGCCCCAGCATTTT
cdr3_aa: CASSGGLYDQPQHF

d_call: -
cdr3_length: 13
clone_size: -
j_call: TRBJ2-1
v_call: TRBV30
cdr3_nt: TGTGCCTGGAGTGGTTCAAGTCGGAATGAGCAGTTCTTC
cdr3_aa: CAWSGSSRNEQFF

d_call: -
cdr3_length: 14
clone_size: -
j_call: TRBJ2-5
v_call: TRBV29-1
cdr3_nt: TGCAGCAATGGAAGGGTCAGGGGCGGGGAGACCCAGTACTTC
cdr3_aa: CSNGRVRGGETQYF

d_call: TRBD2
cdr3_length: 15
clone_size: -
j_call: TRBJ2-3
v_call: TRBV5-4
cdr3_nt: TGTGCCAGCAGCTCATCCAGCGGGAGCAAGGATACGCAGTATTTT
cdr3_aa: CASSSSSGSKDTQYF

d_call: TRBD2
cdr3_length: 14
clone_size: -
j_call: TRBJ2-2
v_call: TRBV20-1
cdr3_nt: TGCAGTGCTAGAGCGGGGGGAAACACCGGGGAGCTGTTTTTT
cdr3_aa: CSARAGGNTGELFF

d_call: -
cdr3_length: 14
clone_size: once
j_call: TRBJ2-7
v_call: TRBV18
cdr3_nt: TGTGCCAGCTCACCTCAAAGCCAGGGCTACGAGCAGTACTTC
cdr3_aa: CASSPQSQGYEQYF

d_call: TRBD1
cdr3_length: 14
clone_size: -
j_call: TRBJ1-4
v_call: TRBV12-3/TRBV12-4
cdr3_nt: TGTGCCAGCAGTCGGGGGGGACAGGACGAAAAACTGTTTTTT
cdr3_aa: CASSRGGQDEKLFF

d_call: -
cdr3_length: 14
clone_size: -
j_call: TRBJ1-1
v_call: TRBV20-1
cdr3_nt: TGCAGTGCTAGTCCGGGCCCCCGAAGCACTGAAGCTTTCTTT
cdr3_aa: CSASPGPRSTEAFF

d_call: -
cdr3_length: 11
clone_size: once
j_call: TRBJ2-3
v_call: TRBV10-3
cdr3_nt: TGTGCCATCAGTGAGGATCATACGCAGTATTTT
cdr3_aa: CAISEDHTQYF

d_call: -
cdr3_length: 13
clone_size: -
j_call: TRBJ1-1
v_call: TRBV20-1
cdr3_nt: TGCAGTGCTAACGGCCGGGGAGACACTGAAGCTTTCTTT
cdr3_aa: CSANGRGDTEAFF

d_call: -
cdr3_length: 14
clone_size: -
j_call: TRBJ2-5
v_call: TRBV6-6
cdr3_nt: TGTGCCAGCAGTAATAGTGCAGGGTCGGGGACCCAGTACTTC
cdr3_aa: CASSNSAGSGTQYF

d_call: -
cdr3_length: 15
clone_size: -
j_call: TRBJ2-1
v_call: TRBV20-1
cdr3_nt: TGCAGTGCTAGAGATGGAGGGCTTAGGGCGAATGAGCAGTTCTTC
cdr3_aa: CSARDGGLRANEQFF

d_call: -
cdr3_length: 15
clone_size: -
j_call: TRBJ2-1
v_call: TRBV24-1
cdr3_nt: TGTGCCACCAGTGGTCACACCAGTCTCTACAATGAGCAGTTCTTC
cdr3_aa: CATSGHTSLYNEQFF

d_call: -
cdr3_length: 14
clone_size: -
j_call: TRBJ2-2
v_call: TRBV7-3
cdr3_nt: TGTGCCAGCAGCCCCGGGTCGAGGACCGGGGAGCTGTTTTTT
cdr3_aa: CASSPGSRTGELFF

d_call: -
cdr3_length: 17
clone_size: -
j_call: TRBJ2-1
v_call: TRBV4-1
cdr3_nt: TGCGCCAGCAGCCAAGATGAGGGACCGAGAAAGGGCAATGAGCAGTTCTTC
cdr3_aa: CASSQDEGPRKGNEQFF

d_call: -
cdr3_length: 12
clone_size: -
j_call: TRBJ2-7
v_call: TRBV20-1
cdr3_nt: TGCAGTGCTGGACAGGCCCGGGGGGAGCAGTACTTC
cdr3_aa: CSAGQARGEQYF

d_call: -
cdr3_length: 15
clone_size: -
j_call: TRBJ2-1
v_call: TRBV20-1
cdr3_nt: TGCAGTGCTAGAGAGGACTTATCAGTTTCGGGCGAGCAGTTCTTC
cdr3_aa: CSAREDLSVSGEQFF

d_call: -
cdr3_length: 15
clone_size: -
j_call: TRBJ1-1
v_call: TRBV7-2
cdr3_nt: TGTGCCAGCAGCCCGGCGGCCAGAGTGAACACTGAAGCTTTCTTT
cdr3_aa: CASSPAARVNTEAFF

d_call: -
cdr3_length: 13
clone_size: -
j_call: TRBJ2-5
v_call: TRBV3-1
cdr3_nt: TGTGCCAGCAGCCGGACGGTTCTGGAGACCCAGTACTTC
cdr3_aa: CASSRTVLETQYF

d_call: TRBD1
cdr3_length: 15
clone_size: -
j_call: TRBJ2-3
v_call: TRBV20-1
cdr3_nt: TGCAGTGCTCCACCCCGGGACAGGGGCACAGATACGCAGTATTTT
cdr3_aa: CSAPPRDRGTDTQYF

d_call: -
cdr3_length: 11
clone_size: -
j_call: TRBJ2-7
v_call: TRBV9
cdr3_nt: TGTGCCAGCAGCGTGGGCTACGAGCAGTACTTC
cdr3_aa: CASSVGYEQYF

d_call: -
cdr3_length: 17
clone_size: -
j_call: TRBJ2-3
v_call: TRBV7-3
cdr3_nt: TGTGCCAGCAGCTTACGGGACTCTCCGGGGGGCACAGATACGCAGTATTTT
cdr3_aa: CASSLRDSPGGTDTQYF

d_call: -
cdr3_length: 13
clone_size: once
j_call: TRBJ1-1
v_call: TRBV12-5
cdr3_nt: TGTGCTAGTGGTTTGGAAAGAAACACTGAAGCTTTCTTT
cdr3_aa: CASGLERNTEAFF

d_call: -
cdr3_length: 11
clone_size: -
j_call: TRBJ2-1
v_call: TRBV10-3
cdr3_nt: TGTGCCATCAGGGGGTCGAATGAGCAGTTCTTC
cdr3_aa: CAIRGSNEQFF

d_call: TRBD2
cdr3_length: 15
clone_size: -
j_call: TRBJ2-2
v_call: TRBV7-3
cdr3_nt: TGTGCCAGCAGCCTTCGACTAGCGGGAGTCGAGGAGCTGTTTTTT
cdr3_aa: CASSLRLAGVEELFF

d_call: TRBD2
cdr3_length: 17
clone_size: -
j_call: TRBJ2-1
v_call: TRBV24-1
cdr3_nt: TGTGCCACCAGTGATAACCACCTTAGCGGGAGGCCCAATGAGCAGTTCTTC
cdr3_aa: CATSDNHLSGRPNEQFF

d_call: -
cdr3_length: 15
clone_size: -
j_call: TRBJ1-2
v_call: TRBV28
cdr3_nt: TGTGCCAGCAGCCAATGGAAGGGGACCCTCTATGGCTACACCTTC
cdr3_aa: CASSQWKGTLYGYTF

d_call: TRBD2
cdr3_length: 12
clone_size: -
j_call: TRBJ2-5
v_call: TRBV19
cdr3_nt: TGTGCCTCTTGGACTAGCGGGAGAAAGAAGTACTTC
cdr3_aa: CASWTSGRKKYF

d_call: TRBD1
cdr3_length: 15
clone_size: -
j_call: TRBJ1-2
v_call: TRBV29-1
cdr3_nt: TGCAGCGTTGTGGAACAGGGGGTAGCTAACTATGGCTACACCTTC
cdr3_aa: CSVVEQGVANYGYTF

d_call: -
cdr3_length: 13
clone_size: -
j_call: TRBJ2-7
v_call: TRBV5-1
cdr3_nt: TGCGCCAGCAGCTTGAGGGGGGCCTACGAGCAGTACTTC
cdr3_aa: CASSLRGAYEQYF

d_call: -
cdr3_length: 13
clone_size: -
j_call: TRBJ1-1
v_call: TRBV7-9
cdr3_nt: TGTGCCAGCAGCCCTCAGCAAGACACTGAAGCTTTCTTT
cdr3_aa: CASSPQQDTEAFF

d_call: -
cdr3_length: 13
clone_size: once
j_call: TRBJ1-2
v_call: TRBV29-1
cdr3_nt: TGCAGCGTTGTAAAGGGTTTTAACTATGGCTACACCTTC
cdr3_aa: CSVVKGFNYGYTF

d_call: TRBD1
cdr3_length: 12
clone_size: -
j_call: TRBJ1-1
v_call: TRBV10-3
cdr3_nt: TGTGCCTCCGCGACAGGGGCTGTTGAAGCTTTCTTT
cdr3_aa: CASATGAVEAFF

d_call: TRBD2
cdr3_length: 12
clone_size: -
j_call: TRBJ2-7
v_call: TRBV20-1
cdr3_nt: TGCAGTGGATGGACTAGCTATTCCGAGCAGTACTTC
cdr3_aa: CSGWTSYSEQYF

d_call: -
cdr3_length: 15
clone_size: -
j_call: TRBJ1-5
v_call: TRBV9
cdr3_nt: TGTGCCAGCACCAACCCGGTTATTCTTGATCAGCCCCAGCATTTT
cdr3_aa: CASTNPVILDQPQHF

d_call: TRBD1
cdr3_length: 14
clone_size: -
j_call: TRBJ1-5
v_call: TRBV30
cdr3_nt: TGTGCCTGGGCCGGGACAGGCGGCTATCAGCCCCAGCATTTT
cdr3_aa: CAWAGTGGYQPQHF

d_call: -
cdr3_length: 14
clone_size: -
j_call: TRBJ1-3
v_call: TRBV7-8
cdr3_nt: TGTGCCAGCAGCCCCCGTGGCGCTGGAAACACCATATATTTT
cdr3_aa: CASSPRGAGNTIYF

d_call: -
cdr3_length: 11
clone_size: -
j_call: TRBJ2-1
v_call: TRBV20-1
cdr3_nt: TGCAGTGCTAGTCCGCGGGGTGAGCAGTTCTTC
cdr3_aa: CSASPRGEQFF